These T cell receptor beta chains were read from a single sample in a study of blood T cell repertoires in COVID-19. Profiling relied on immunoSEQ multiplex PCR, and the TCRdb table lists in-frame clones only, not all of them. This sample yields 100,000 to 150,000 clones, of which about 85% are seen a single time; 5% to 7.5% belongs to the top ten. The sample taken for sequencing was peripheral blood. The receptors shown here come from a man at least 80 years old with active or convalescent COVID-19. Each CDR3 is given with its conserved first and last residue. Fields, in order: V gene, CDR3 length, D gene, J gene, clone size, CDR3 DNA, CDR3 protein. A D gene is named only where the DNA matches it firmly. Clone size is given for some rows only: seen once, a few or many times, or a class if the clone is expanded.

V: TRBV24-1
length: 14
D: -
J: TRBJ1-5
size: -
DNA: TGTGCCACCAGTGATAGGGGAAGGGGTCAGCCCCAGCATTTT
CDR3: CATSDRGRGQPQHF

V: TRBV10-2
length: 15
D: TRBD2
J: TRBJ2-7
size: -
DNA: TGCGCCAGCAAGGATGGGGACTATGGATCCCACGAGCAGTACTTC
CDR3: CASKDGDYGSHEQYF

V: TRBV3-1/TRBV3-2
length: 14
D: -
J: TRBJ2-2
size: -
DNA: TGTGCCAGCACCGGGGCAGGGGCCACCGGGGAGCTGTTTTTT
CDR3: CASTGAGATGELFF

V: TRBV30
length: 13
D: -
J: TRBJ2-1
size: -
DNA: TGTGCCTGGAAACTGAACAGGGCGGATGAGCAGTTCTTC
CDR3: CAWKLNRADEQFF

V: TRBV28
length: 13
D: TRBD1
J: TRBJ1-1
size: -
DNA: TGTGCCAGCAGTACACCAGGGGGGACTGAAGCTTTCTTT
CDR3: CASSTPGGTEAFF

V: TRBV6-2/TRBV6-3
length: 13
D: -
J: TRBJ1-1
size: once
DNA: TGTGCCAGCAGTCCCACGGGGATCACTGAAGCTTTCTTT
CDR3: CASSPTGITEAFF

V: TRBV7-8
length: 13
D: -
J: TRBJ2-7
size: few
DNA: TGTGCCAGCAGAACTCGAAGCTCCTACGAGCAGTACTTC
CDR3: CASRTRSSYEQYF

V: TRBV23-1
length: 19
D: TRBD1
J: TRBJ2-3
size: -
DNA: TGCGCCAGCAGTCAAGCCCGACCCTCCCAGGGGGTGAGTACAGATACGCAGTATTTT
CDR3: CASSQARPSQGVSTDTQYF

V: TRBV29-1
length: 13
D: -
J: TRBJ2-2
size: -
DNA: TGCAGCTACGCCGTGGGCCGCACCGGGGAGCTGTTTTTT
CDR3: CSYAVGRTGELFF

V: TRBV7-9
length: 13
D: -
J: TRBJ2-2
size: medium-sized
DNA: TGTGCCAGCAGCTTATATGACACCGGGGAGCTGTTTTTT
CDR3: CASSLYDTGELFF

V: TRBV6-5
length: 14
D: -
J: TRBJ2-7
size: once
DNA: TGTGCCAGCAGTTTCGCCGACGGGGCCTACGAGCAGTACTTC
CDR3: CASSFADGAYEQYF

V: TRBV11-2
length: 15
D: -
J: TRBJ1-5
size: -
DNA: TGTGCCAGCAGCTTACGAGGTTATAGCAATCAGCCCCAGCATTTT
CDR3: CASSLRGYSNQPQHF

V: TRBV10-3
length: 16
D: -
J: TRBJ1-5
size: -
DNA: TGTGCCGTCGGAGGGGGGGTGAAGTTCAGCAATCAGCCCCAGCATTTT
CDR3: CAVGGGVKFSNQPQHF

V: TRBV3-1/TRBV3-2
length: 17
D: -
J: TRBJ2-6
size: -
DNA: TGTGCCAGCAGCCAAATGGCTAGGAGCTCTGGGGCCAACGTCCTGACTTTC
CDR3: CASSQMARSSGANVLTF

V: TRBV9
length: 14
D: -
J: TRBJ2-2
size: -
DNA: TGTGCCAGCAGCGTAGAGGAGGTTATGGGGGAGCTGTTTTTT
CDR3: CASSVEEVMGELFF

V: TRBV29-1
length: 13
D: -
J: TRBJ1-4
size: -
DNA: TGCAGCGTCACAGGGTGGGGTAATGAAAAACTGTTTTTT
CDR3: CSVTGWGNEKLFF

V: TRBV19
length: 15
D: TRBD1
J: TRBJ2-6
size: -
DNA: TGTGCCAGTAACAAGGACAGGGCTGGGGCCAACGTCCTGACTTTC
CDR3: CASNKDRAGANVLTF

V: TRBV2
length: 14
D: TRBD2
J: TRBJ2-3
size: -
DNA: TGTGCCAGCAAGACTAGCGGACACACAGATACGCAGTATTTT
CDR3: CASKTSGHTDTQYF

V: TRBV30
length: 14
D: -
J: TRBJ1-2
size: -
DNA: TGTGCCTGGAAATCGCAGGGGCTCAACTATGGCTACACCTTC
CDR3: CAWKSQGLNYGYTF

V: TRBV19
length: 16
D: -
J: TRBJ2-7
size: -
DNA: TGTGCCAGTAGCACAGCACCCGGGGAGAGCTCCTACGAGCAGTACTTC
CDR3: CASSTAPGESSYEQYF

V: TRBV29-1
length: 12
D: TRBD1
J: TRBJ1-5
size: -
DNA: TGCACCGGAGACAGGGAACATCAGCCCCAGCATTTT
CDR3: CTGDREHQPQHF

V: TRBV3-1/TRBV3-2
length: 15
D: -
J: TRBJ2-7
size: -
DNA: TGTGCCAGCAGCCAAGTAGGGCATCCCGGGAACGAGCAGTACTTC
CDR3: CASSQVGHPGNEQYF

V: TRBV11-2
length: 12
D: -
J: TRBJ2-1
size: -
DNA: TGTGCCAGCAGCCTAATAAACCTGGAGCAGTTCTTC
CDR3: CASSLINLEQFF

V: TRBV10-3
length: 16
D: TRBD1
J: TRBJ2-2
size: -
DNA: TGTGCCATCAGTGGGACAGGGGGAAGTCAGACCGGGGAGCTGTTTTTT
CDR3: CAISGTGGSQTGELFF

V: TRBV2
length: 15
D: TRBD1
J: TRBJ1-5
size: once
DNA: TGTGCCAGCAGCGAGTTACAGGGGGCGAGTCAGCCCCAGCATTTT
CDR3: CASSELQGASQPQHF

V: TRBV4-1
length: 14
D: TRBD1
J: TRBJ2-7
size: -
DNA: TGCGCCAGCAGCCCCAGACAGGGCCCCTACGAGCAGTACTTC
CDR3: CASSPRQGPYEQYF

V: TRBV19
length: 14
D: -
J: TRBJ2-1
size: -
DNA: TGTGCCAGTAGTATAAAGGGCGCTGCGGGCGAGCAGTTCTTC
CDR3: CASSIKGAAGEQFF

V: TRBV3-1/TRBV3-2
length: 15
D: -
J: TRBJ2-2
size: once
DNA: TGTGCCAGCAGCCTCGGACTCGTCTACACCGGGGAGCTGTTTTTT
CDR3: CASSLGLVYTGELFF

V: TRBV27
length: 17
D: TRBD2
J: TRBJ2-1
size: few
DNA: TGTGCCAGCAGCCGGGGGCCTAGCGGGAGTTCCGGCCATGAGCAGTTCTTC
CDR3: CASSRGPSGSSGHEQFF

V: TRBV5-6
length: 14
D: TRBD1
J: TRBJ1-2
size: -
DNA: TGTGCCAGCAGCTCAGACAGGGGCCACTATGGCTACACCTTC
CDR3: CASSSDRGHYGYTF

V: TRBV27
length: 17
D: -
J: TRBJ1-4
size: -
DNA: TGTGCCAGCAGTTTATGGAACAGGCCTGGGGCTAATGAAAAACTGTTTTTT
CDR3: CASSLWNRPGANEKLFF

V: TRBV18
length: 14
D: TRBD2
J: TRBJ2-7
size: -
DNA: TGTGCCAGCTCACCACGTCCGGGGGGCTACGAGCAGTACTTC
CDR3: CASSPRPGGYEQYF

V: TRBV21-1
length: 14
D: -
J: TRBJ2-7
size: few
DNA: TGTGCCAGCAGCCTCCCGCAGGCTGGGTACGAGCAGTACTTC
CDR3: CASSLPQAGYEQYF

V: TRBV21-1
length: 16
D: -
J: TRBJ2-3
size: -
DNA: TGTGCCAGCAGCAAAGACGGGGATGGGAGCACAGATACGCAGTATTTT
CDR3: CASSKDGDGSTDTQYF

V: TRBV3-1/TRBV3-2
length: 13
D: TRBD1
J: TRBJ2-1
size: few
DNA: TGTGCCAGCAGCCAATACAGGGGCAATGAGCAGTTCTTC
CDR3: CASSQYRGNEQFF

V: TRBV28
length: 15
D: -
J: TRBJ2-3
size: few
DNA: TGTGCCAGCAGTTCCCCCTGGCGGGTTGCAGATACGCAGTATTTT
CDR3: CASSSPWRVADTQYF

V: TRBV7-2
length: 13
D: -
J: TRBJ2-7
size: -
DNA: TGTGCCAGCAGCTTTGGACTGGCCTACGAGCAGTACTTC
CDR3: CASSFGLAYEQYF

V: TRBV11-3
length: 14
D: TRBD2
J: TRBJ2-3
size: -
DNA: TGTGCCAGCAGCCTAGCGGGAGTAGGAGATACGCAGTATTTT
CDR3: CASSLAGVGDTQYF

V: TRBV7-3
length: 14
D: -
J: TRBJ1-5
size: -
DNA: TGTGCCAGCAGCCCACCAGGGATCAATCAGCCCCAGCATTTT
CDR3: CASSPPGINQPQHF

V: TRBV7-8
length: 14
D: TRBD1
J: TRBJ1-6
size: -
DNA: TGTGCCAGCAGCCCACAGGGGGGAAACGCACCCCTCCACTTT
CDR3: CASSPQGGNAPLHF

V: TRBV29-1
length: 14
D: TRBD2
J: TRBJ2-1
size: -
DNA: TGCAGCGTCCGAGCGGGGGGGCAAGGTAATGAGCAGTTCTTC
CDR3: CSVRAGGQGNEQFF

V: TRBV7-2
length: 12
D: -
J: TRBJ1-5
size: -
DNA: TGTGCCAGCAGCTCGCCCAGGGGGCCCCAGCATTTT
CDR3: CASSSPRGPQHF

V: TRBV16
length: 16
D: TRBD1
J: TRBJ1-2
size: -
DNA: TGTGCCAGCAGCCCTCGGGCACAGGGGGATCCCTATGGCTACACCTTC
CDR3: CASSPRAQGDPYGYTF

V: TRBV6-2/TRBV6-3
length: 16
D: TRBD2
J: TRBJ2-5
size: -
DNA: TGTGCCAGCAGCAGAGAGGGACTAGCGCTGCAAGAGACCCAGTACTTC
CDR3: CASSREGLALQETQYF